Presented here are 19 T cell receptor beta chains from one specimen sequenced in a study of CD8 T cells in Susac syndrome. RNA was extracted with the RNeasy kit, and a quantity of roughly 0.5 to 1 ug was reverse transcribed using random hexamers. MiXCR was run by TCRdb on the immunoSEQ multiplex PCR reads, yielding one entry per CDR3 protein. The repertoire holds about 140,000 distinct CDR3 sequences, around 96% seen once, with approximately 0.11% in the top ten. The sequencing sample was made of CD4+ T cells from PBMCs. These receptors originate from a human donor with multiple sclerosis.

Turning to this clonotype: One junction end does not reproduce the germline sequence, and a read error may be involved. The V gene is TRBV7-7, the J gene TRBJ2-7; 11 bases map to TRBD2. There are 16 residues in the CDR3. CDR1 SSHAT and CDR2 FNYEAQ come from the germline V gene (reference sequence). CDR3 coding DNA: TGTGCTAGCAGCGAAGGACTAGCGGGTGCTTCCTACGAGCAGTACTTC. Encoded protein: CASSEGLAGASYEQYF. The full variable domain, completed using reference TRBV7-7 and TRBJ2-7, is GAGVSQSPRYKVTKRGQDVTLRCDPISSHATLYWYQQALGQGPEFLTYFNYEAQPDKSGLPSDRFSAERPEGSISTLTIQRTEQRDSAMYRCASSEGLAGASYEQYFGPGTRLTVT.

This sequence joins TRBV5-1 and TRBJ2-5, with D possibly being TRBD1 (5 bases). Germline CDR1 reads SGHRS; CDR2 reads YFSETQ. Between the trimmed V and J ends, which lost 0 bases and 5 bases, there was a span of 5 bases. This CDR3 comprises 12 residues. CDR3 region: CASSLEGETQYF. The CDR3, as DNA: TGCGCCAGCAGCTTGGAGGGGGAGACCCAGTACTTC.

The gene calls are TRBV15 and TRBJ2-7, with D perhaps TRBD2 (6 bases). Per the germline V gene, CDR1 is LNHNV and CDR2 is YYDKDF (reference sequence). The CDR3 totals 16 residues. Trimming shortened V by 1 base and J by 1 base, and 14 bases separated the two germline ends. CDR3 DNA sequence: TGTGCCACCAGCAGAGTGGCCGGGACTCTTTCCTACGAGCAGTACTTC. It specifies CATSRVAGTLSYEQYF.

This chain connects TRBV7-9 to TRBJ2-3; the match to TRBD2 covers 7 bases. Germline CDR1 is SEHNR and CDR2 is FQNEAQ (reference sequence). This CDR3 region has 16 residues. The junction had 8 bases not matched to a gene; V was cut back by 5 bases and J by 0 bases. This chain's CDR3 is CASSVWLAASTDTQYF. CDR3 in DNA: TGTGCCAGCAGCGTCTGGCTAGCGGCTAGCACAGATACGCAGTATTTT.

J is TRBJ2-7 and V is TRBV12-3 or TRBV12-4; no definite D call. This CDR3 is built from 11 residues. V lost 3 bases and J lost 7, with 7 bases in between. In nucleotides, the CDR3 is TGTGCCAGCAGTTTTAGGTGGGAGCAGTACTTC. Amino acid sequence: CASSFRWEQYF.

The chain couples TRBV19 to TRBJ1-2; TRBD1 might be the D (5 bases). The germline gives CDR1 LNHDA, CDR2 SQIVND (reference sequence). V dropped 6 bases and J dropped 10 bases, with 9 bases sitting between them. The CDR3 loop spans 10 amino acids. Written as DNA, the CDR3 is TGTGCCAGTAGGGGACTATACTACACCTTC. Encoded protein: CASRGLYYTF.

The CDR3 loop reads CASSLGTLTGELFF. CDR3 nucleotide sequence: TGTGCCAGCAGCTTAGGGACCCTCACCGGGGAGCTGTTTTTT. This chain links TRBV7-2 with TRBJ2-2; D is ambiguous. The germline CDR1 and CDR2 sequences are SGHTA and FQGNSA. The CDR3 is made up of 14 amino acids. V shed 1 base and J shed 4 bases, with 7 bases lying between them.

This chain joins TRBV20-1 and TRBJ2-7; 8 bases agree with TRBD2. After removal of 6 bases from V and 3 bases from J, the junction contained 13 bases not matched to a gene. The CDR3 is made up of 15 amino acids. Germline-derived CDR1 and CDR2 are DFQATT and SNEGSKA (reference sequence). Here the CDR3 DNA reads TGCAGTGCAACCACGAGCGGGAGCCAACTCTACGAGCAGTACTTC. It specifies CSATTSGSQLYEQYF.

V is TRBV28 and J is TRBJ1-2; 8 bases align to TRBD1. CDR3 length: 15 amino acids. The V segment lost 5 bases and the J segment 1 base; nucleotides outside the gene matches: 6. Germline V gene data show CDR1 as MDHEN and CDR2 as SYDVKM. CDR3 loop: CASSPFDRGNYGYTF. CDR3 DNA sequence: TGTGCCAGCAGTCCCTTTGACAGGGGTAACTATGGCTACACCTTC.

The CDR3 bases are TGCAGTGCTCGGATGGCGGGTCTCTTCACAGATACGCAGTATTTT. This gives the protein CSARMAGLFTDTQYF. The chain employs TRBV20-1 and TRBJ2-3; the D gene is possibly TRBD2 (5 bases). The CDR3 has 15 amino acids. Germline CDR1 reads DFQATT; CDR2 reads SNEGSKA (reference sequence). Trimming shortened V by 5 bases and J by 2 bases, and 17 bases separated the two germline ends.

This chain links TRBV28 with TRBJ2-7; the match to TRBD2 covers 7 bases. Per germline, CDR1 MDHEN and CDR2 SYDVKM. Losses at the gene ends were 8 bases for V and 6 bases for J; bases not matched to a gene: 13. The CDR3 is 14 residues long. CDR3 in DNA: TGTGCCAGCCTCGCGGGAGACTTACGTGGCGAGCAGTACTTC. It is translated as CASLAGDLRGEQYF. The full variable domain, completed using reference TRBV28 and TRBJ2-7, is DVKVTQSSRYLVKRTGEKVFLECVQDMDHENMFWYRQDPGLGLRLIYFSYDVKMKEKGDIPEGYSVSREKKERFSLILESASTNQTSMYLCASLAGDLRGEQYFGPGTRLTVT.

This clonotype was picked up a small number of times. CDR3 nucleotide sequence: TGCAGCGTTGTAATTAGCGTCACGGAGCAGTTCTTC. This translates into CSVVISVTEQFF. The chain combines TRBV29-1 with TRBJ2-1, with TRBD2 as a possible D gene (5 bases). This CDR3 spans 12 amino acids. V lost 4 bases, J lost 10 bases, and 14 bases lay in between. Germline CDR1 is SQVTM and CDR2 is ANQGSEA.

CDR3 protein: CASSLAGGLQYF. DNA of the CDR3: TGTGCCAGCAGTCTAGCGGGGGGGTTACAGTACTTC. This sequence joins TRBV3-1 and TRBJ2-7, with TRBD2 matching 12 bases. CDR1 LGHDT and CDR2 YNNKEL come from the germline V gene (reference sequence). V lost 6 bases and J lost 10; bases outside the gene matches: 4. This CDR3 is built from 12 residues.

The chain employs TRBV13 and TRBJ1-2; a weak D match, TRBD1 (6 bases). Trimming took off 5 bases at V and 4 bases at J, with 11 bases between the two ends. The CDR3 is 13 amino acids. Germline loops: CDR1 PRHDT, CDR2 FYEKMQ (reference sequence). CDR3 sequence (DNA): TGTGCCAGCAGCCCACAGGGAGTCTATGGCTACACCTTC. The encoded protein is CASSPQGVYGYTF.

The chain couples TRBV27 to TRBJ2-1, with D unclear. This CDR3 contains 12 residues. Trimming left V 6 bases short and J 5 bases short, with 8 bases between. Germline assignment: CDR1 MNHEY and CDR2 SMNVEV (reference sequence). The CDR3 DNA follows: TGTGCCAGCAGAGGCCTTAACAATGAGCAGTTCTTC. Its protein product is CASRGLNNEQFF.

The J gene is TRBJ1-1, the V gene TRBV24-1; D is unresolved. CDR1 and CDR2 (germline): KGHDR, SFDVKD. Trimming took 3 bases from V and 4 from J, leaving 2 bases between them. The CDR3 loop spans 11 amino acids. In DNA, the CDR3 is TGTGCCACCAGTGATCTCACTGAAGCTTTCTTT. Translated: CATSDLTEAFF.

This chain connects TRBV9 to TRBJ2-1; D remains ambiguous. The CDR3 loop spans 14 amino acids. The V end was cut by 4 bases, the J end by 4 bases, with 12 bases between. Germline CDR1 SGDLS, CDR2 YYNGEE. CDR3 residues: CASSPRTSYNEQFF. The CDR3 nucleotides are TGTGCCAGCAGCCCCCGTACCTCATACAATGAGCAGTTCTTC.

The sample holds one count of this clonotype. The chain carries TRBV20-1 and TRBJ2-3; TRBD1 might be the D (6 bases). This CDR3 spans 14 amino acids. Trimming pared 5 bases from V and 2 bases from J, leaving 14 bases between. The germline gives CDR1 DFQATT, CDR2 SNEGSKA (reference sequence). In DNA, the CDR3 is TGCAGTGCTCAACAGGGAGTTAACACAGATACGCAGTATTTT. The encoded protein is CSAQQGVNTDTQYF.

This sequence joins TRBV3-1 and TRBJ2-1; TRBD2 is a possible D gene (6 bases). The length of the CDR3 is 16 residues. V lost 0 bases, J lost 3 bases, and 12 bases lay in between. From germline, CDR1 is LGHDT and CDR2 YNNKEL (reference sequence). CDR3 sequence: CASSQDRAGLYNEQFF. Written as DNA, the CDR3 is TGTGCCAGCAGCCAAGATAGGGCGGGGCTCTACAATGAGCAGTTCTTC.